What follows are 4 T cell receptor beta chains derived from one specimen sequenced in a study of shared clonotypes between healthy human individuals. Sequencing used immunoSEQ multiplex PCR; TCRdb keeps in-frame clones, though not all of them. Seen here are under 1 million clones, 80% to 95% observed once, and the top ten hold more than 20%. In the naive CD8 group, cells lacked CD45RO and were positively selected for CCR7, so terminally differentiated effector memory CD45RA+ cells were left out. Sequencing was done on a sample of naive CD8+ T cells sorted from blood. The receptors originated from a young man in good health.

V is TRBV5-6 and J is TRBJ1-1; TRBD1 is a possible D gene (5 bases). The CDR3 extends over 14 amino acids. Per the germline V gene, CDR1 is SGHDT and CDR2 is YYEEEE. The V end was cut by 0 bases, the J end by 1 base, with 7 bases between. In nucleotides, the CDR3 is TGTGCCAGCAGCTTGGCCCAGGGGAACACTGAAGCTTTCTTT. It translates to CASSLAQGNTEAFF.

Only one count was recorded for this clone. V gene TRBV7-9 combines with J gene TRBJ2-7, with D perhaps TRBD2 (6 bases). CDR1 and CDR2 (germline): SEHNR, FQNEAQ (reference sequence). Trimming left V 5 bases short and J 5 bases short, with 19 bases between. The CDR3 is 15 residues long. The CDR3 DNA reads TGTGCCAGCAGCCCGTGGGACTCTCCGGGGGACGAGCAGTACTTC. This codes for CASSPWDSPGDEQYF.

The genes are TRBV27 and TRBJ2-2; D gene uncertain. The CDR3 sequence is 15 residues long. With 2 bases removed from V and 0 bases from J, the gap between germline ends came to 7 bases. The germline gives CDR1 MNHEY, CDR2 SMNVEV (reference sequence). This CDR3 is CASSLNYPNTGELFF. The DNA of the CDR3 is TGTGCCAGCAGTTTAAACTACCCGAACACCGGGGAGCTGTTTTTT.

This chain links TRBV11-2 with TRBJ2-7, with 7 nucleotides matching TRBD2. CDR1 is SGHAT, CDR2 FQNNGV, per germline. The CDR3 is made up of 12 amino acids. V lost 1 base, J lost 12 bases, and 6 bases stayed unmatched. CDR3 in amino acids: CASSLVGREVYF. The CDR3 DNA reads as TGTGCCAGCAGCTTAGTTGGACGGGAGGTGTACTTC. The full variable domain, with the rest looked up from reference TRBV11-2 and TRBJ2-7, is EAGVAQSPRYKIIEKRQSVAFWCNPISGHATLYWYQQILGQGPKLLIQFQNNGVVDDSQLPKDRFSAERLKGVDSTLKIQPAKLEDSAVYLCASSLVGREVYFGPGTRLTVT.